This paragraph reports one TCR beta chain. Antigen specificity is unknown. Per the original data handling: Quality scores were absent from the junction-only immunoSEQ sequences, so filtering differed. TCRdb's table, derived via immunoSEQ multiplex PCR, lists solely in-frame clones and lacks some. V and J calls and clone size come straight from that table; D and trimming were deduced from the DNA. The table includes 2 million to 3 million clones, more than 90% detected once. Germline V gives CDR1 SGHDT, CDR2 YYEEEE. J was trimmed by 1 base and V by 2 bases; bases with no gene match: 9. The CDR3 runs 16 residues. There were only Caucasian adults among the donors, and all lived in Nashville, Tennessee. This sample is drawn from a study of shared clonotypes between healthy human individuals. Study findings and constraints: Between a handful of donors, naive CD4 clonotypes were shared at a level of roughly 5.5%. Generally, estimated richness proved larger in naive subsets than it did in memory subsets.

The chain couples TRBV5-6 to TRBJ2-7, with 7 bases identical to TRBD2. The clonotype comes from a man younger than 35 in good health. Source material: naive CD4+ T cells sorted from blood. The subset here: CD45RA+ positively selected. The CDR3 reads CASSFAPSGISYEQYF. DNA of the CDR3: TGTGCCAGCAGCTTCGCCCCCAGCGGGATTTCCTACGAGCAGTACTTC.